The clone carrying this T cell receptor (beta chain) came up many times. Germline CDR1 and CDR2: SGHVS and FNYEAQ. The ends were cut back, 4 bases at V and 4 bases at J, with 16 bases in the middle. CDR3 length: 15 residues. After constant-region reverse-primer amplification, full-length variable regions underwent semi-nested PCR with Nested Universal Primer A. TCRdb ran MiXCR on the 5' RACE reads and lists one entry per CDR3 protein. The sample yields 13,000 or so distinct CDR3 sequences, less than 25% seen once. This clonotype originated in a female donor with breast cancer. Sample: naive CD4+ T cells sorted from blood. The subset is: naive CD4+ T cells, CD4+CD45RA+CD25-. This rearrangement joins TRBV7-6 to TRBJ2-5; D not certain. CDR3 nucleotides: TGTGCCAGCAGCTCCGACGTGGGCCTCACAGAGACCCAGTACTTC. It codes for CASSSDVGLTETQYF.